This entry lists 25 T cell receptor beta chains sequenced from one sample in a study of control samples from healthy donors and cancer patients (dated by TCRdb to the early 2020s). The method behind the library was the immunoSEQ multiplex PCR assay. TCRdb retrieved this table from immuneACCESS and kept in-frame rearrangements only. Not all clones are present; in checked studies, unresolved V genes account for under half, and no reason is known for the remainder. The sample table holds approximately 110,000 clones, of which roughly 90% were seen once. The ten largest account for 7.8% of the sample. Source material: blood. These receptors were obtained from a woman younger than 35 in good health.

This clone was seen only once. The CDR3 DNA sequence: TGTGCCAGCAGCGCCCGGACTAGCGGCAGACCGAACACCGGGGAGCTGTTTTTT. Translated, it gives CASSARTSGRPNTGELFF. The rearrangement links TRBV9 to TRBJ2-2; the match to TRBD2 covers 10 bases. Trimming at V came to 3 bases and at J to 0 bases, leaving 8 bases not matched to a gene. This CDR3 contains 18 residues. Germline V CDR1 and CDR2: SGDLS, YYNGEE.

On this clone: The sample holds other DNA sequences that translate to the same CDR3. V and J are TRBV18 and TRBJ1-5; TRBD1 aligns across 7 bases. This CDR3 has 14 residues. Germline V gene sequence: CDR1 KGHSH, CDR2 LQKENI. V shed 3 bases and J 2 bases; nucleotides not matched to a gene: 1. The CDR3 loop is CASSPGQGNQPQHF. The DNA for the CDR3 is TGTGCCAGCTCACCCGGACAGGGCAATCAGCCCCAGCATTTT.

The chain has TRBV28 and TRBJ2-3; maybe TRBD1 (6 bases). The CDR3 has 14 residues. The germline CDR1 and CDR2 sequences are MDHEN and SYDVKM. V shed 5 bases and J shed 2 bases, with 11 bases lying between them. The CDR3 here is CASSADRITDTQYF. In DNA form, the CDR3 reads TGTGCCAGCAGTGCAGACAGGATCACAGATACGCAGTATTTT.

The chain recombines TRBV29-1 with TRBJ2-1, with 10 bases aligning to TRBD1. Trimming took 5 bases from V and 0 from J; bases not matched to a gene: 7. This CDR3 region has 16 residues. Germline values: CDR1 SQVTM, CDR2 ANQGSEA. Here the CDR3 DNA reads TGCAGCGTTAGGACAGGGGGGACCTCCTCCTACAATGAGCAGTTCTTC. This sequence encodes CSVRTGGTSSYNEQFF.

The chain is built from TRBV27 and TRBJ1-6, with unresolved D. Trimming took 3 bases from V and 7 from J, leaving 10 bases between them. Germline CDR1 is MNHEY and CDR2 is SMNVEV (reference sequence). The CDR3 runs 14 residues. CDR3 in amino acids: CASSFGGVNSPLHF. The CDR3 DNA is TGTGCCAGCAGTTTTGGTGGGGTCAATTCACCCCTCCACTTT.

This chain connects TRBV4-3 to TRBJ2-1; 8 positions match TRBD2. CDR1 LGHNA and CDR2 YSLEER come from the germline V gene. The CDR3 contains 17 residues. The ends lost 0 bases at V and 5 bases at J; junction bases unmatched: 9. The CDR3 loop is CASSQDQGLVRHNEQFF. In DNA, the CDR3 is TGCGCCAGCAGCCAAGATCAGGGACTAGTAAGGCACAATGAGCAGTTCTTC.

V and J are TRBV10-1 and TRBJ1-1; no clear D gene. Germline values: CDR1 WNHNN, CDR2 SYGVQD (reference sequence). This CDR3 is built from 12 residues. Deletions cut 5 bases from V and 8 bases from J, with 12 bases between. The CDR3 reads CASSRGSSEAFF. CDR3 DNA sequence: TGCGCCAGCAGTCGAGGGTCTTCGGAAGCTTTCTTT.

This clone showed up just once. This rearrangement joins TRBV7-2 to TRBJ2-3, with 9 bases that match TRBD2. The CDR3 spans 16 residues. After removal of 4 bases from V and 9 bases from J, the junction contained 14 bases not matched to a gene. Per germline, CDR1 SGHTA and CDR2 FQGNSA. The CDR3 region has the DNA TGTGCCAGCAGCTCCTCCGGGACTAGCATCTCTGCCACGCAGTATTTT. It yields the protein CASSSSGTSISATQYF. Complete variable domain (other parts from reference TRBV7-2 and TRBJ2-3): GAGVSQSPSNKVTEKGKDVELRCDPISGHTALYWYRQSLGQGLEFLIYFQGNSAPDKSGLPSDRFSAERTGGSVSTLTIQRTQQEDSAVYLCASSSSGTSISATQYFGPGTRLTVL.

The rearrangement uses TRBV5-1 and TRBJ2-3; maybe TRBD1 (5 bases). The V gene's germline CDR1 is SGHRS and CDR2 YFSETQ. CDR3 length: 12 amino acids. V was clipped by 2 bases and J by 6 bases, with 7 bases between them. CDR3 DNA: TGCGCCAGCAGCTTACCAGGGGATACGCAGTATTTT. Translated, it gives CASSLPGDTQYF.

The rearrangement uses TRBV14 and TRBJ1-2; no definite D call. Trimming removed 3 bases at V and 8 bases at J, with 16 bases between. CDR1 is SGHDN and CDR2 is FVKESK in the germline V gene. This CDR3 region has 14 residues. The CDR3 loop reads CASSHRFPTPGYTF. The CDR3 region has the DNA TGTGCCAGCAGCCATAGGTTTCCGACACCGGGCTACACCTTC.

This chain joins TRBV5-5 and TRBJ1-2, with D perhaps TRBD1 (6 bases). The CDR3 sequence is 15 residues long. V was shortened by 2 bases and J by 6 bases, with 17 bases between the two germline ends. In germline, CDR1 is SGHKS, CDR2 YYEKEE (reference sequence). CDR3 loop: CASSFTGLLRNGYTF. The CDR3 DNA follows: TGTGCCAGCAGCTTCACAGGGCTCCTGCGGAATGGCTACACCTTC.

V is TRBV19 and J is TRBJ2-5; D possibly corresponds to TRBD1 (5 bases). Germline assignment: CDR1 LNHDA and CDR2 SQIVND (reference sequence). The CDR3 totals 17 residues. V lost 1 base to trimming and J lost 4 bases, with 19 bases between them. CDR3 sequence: CASSIGGWTHSLETQYF. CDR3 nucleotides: TGTGCCAGTAGTATAGGGGGCTGGACACATTCCCTAGAGACCCAGTACTTC. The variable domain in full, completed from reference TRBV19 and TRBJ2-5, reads DGGITQSPKYLFRKEGQNVTLSCEQNLNHDAMYWYRQDPGQGLRLIYYSQIVNDFQKGDIAEGYSVSREKKESFPLTVTSAQKNPTAFYLCASSIGGWTHSLETQYFGPGTRLLVL.

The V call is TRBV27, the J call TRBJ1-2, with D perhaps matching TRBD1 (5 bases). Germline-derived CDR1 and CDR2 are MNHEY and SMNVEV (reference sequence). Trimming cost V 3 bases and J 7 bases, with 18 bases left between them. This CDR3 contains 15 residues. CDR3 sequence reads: CASSFYGNRGGGYTF. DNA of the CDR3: TGTGCCAGCAGTTTTTACGGAAACCGGGGGGGTGGCTACACCTTC.

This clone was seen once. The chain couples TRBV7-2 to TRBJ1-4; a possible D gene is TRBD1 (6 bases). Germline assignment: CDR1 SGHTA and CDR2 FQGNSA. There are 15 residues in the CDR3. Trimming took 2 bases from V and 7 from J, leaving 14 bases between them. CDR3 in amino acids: CASSLNAGAREKLFF. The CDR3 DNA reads TGTGCCAGCAGCTTAAATGCGGGGGCCCGTGAAAAACTGTTTTTT.

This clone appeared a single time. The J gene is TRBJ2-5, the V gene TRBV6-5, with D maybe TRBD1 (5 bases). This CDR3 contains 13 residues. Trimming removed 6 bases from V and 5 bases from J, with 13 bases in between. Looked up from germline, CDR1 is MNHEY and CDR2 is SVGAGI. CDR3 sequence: CASSAGKGETQYF. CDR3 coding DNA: TGTGCCAGCAGCGCAGGGAAGGGGGAGACCCAGTACTTC.

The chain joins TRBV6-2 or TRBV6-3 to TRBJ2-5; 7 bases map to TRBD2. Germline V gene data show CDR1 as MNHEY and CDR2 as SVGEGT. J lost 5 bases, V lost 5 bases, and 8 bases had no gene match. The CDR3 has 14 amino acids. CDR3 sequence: CASSLSTSSETQYF. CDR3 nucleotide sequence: TGTGCCAGCAGTCTGTCGACTAGCTCGGAGACCCAGTACTTC.

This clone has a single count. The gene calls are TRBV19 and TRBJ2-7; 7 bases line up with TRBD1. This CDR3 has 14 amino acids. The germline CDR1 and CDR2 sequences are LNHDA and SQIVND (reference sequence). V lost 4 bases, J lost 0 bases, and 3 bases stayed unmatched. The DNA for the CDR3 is TGTGCCAGTAGTAGGGGACAGTTCTCCTACGAGCAGTACTTC. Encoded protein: CASSRGQFSYEQYF.

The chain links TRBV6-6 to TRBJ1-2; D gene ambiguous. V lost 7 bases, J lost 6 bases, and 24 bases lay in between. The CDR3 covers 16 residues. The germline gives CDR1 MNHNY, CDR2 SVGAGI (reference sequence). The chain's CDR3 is CASTPYVSGLSHGYTF. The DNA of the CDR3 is TGTGCCAGCACCCCCTACGTGTCCGGCTTAAGCCATGGCTACACCTTC.

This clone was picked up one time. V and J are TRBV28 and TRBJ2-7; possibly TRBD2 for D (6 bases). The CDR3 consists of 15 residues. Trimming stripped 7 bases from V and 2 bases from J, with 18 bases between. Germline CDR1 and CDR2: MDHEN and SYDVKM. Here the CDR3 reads CASTGRGLSTYEQYF. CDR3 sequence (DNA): TGTGCCAGCACCGGGAGAGGACTAAGTACCTACGAGCAGTACTTC.

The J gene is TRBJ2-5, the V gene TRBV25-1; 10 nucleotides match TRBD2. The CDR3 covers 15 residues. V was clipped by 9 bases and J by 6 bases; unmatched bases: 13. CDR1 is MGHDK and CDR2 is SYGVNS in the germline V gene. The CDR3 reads CASSEAGGPLKTQYF. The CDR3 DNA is TGTGCCAGTTCGGAAGCGGGGGGGCCTTTAAAGACCCAGTACTTC.

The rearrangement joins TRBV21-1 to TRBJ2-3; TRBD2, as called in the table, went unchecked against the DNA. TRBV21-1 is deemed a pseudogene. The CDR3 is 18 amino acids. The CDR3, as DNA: TGTGCCAGCAGCAAAGCACCTAGCGGGAGCTTATTTTTGAATACGCAGTATTTT. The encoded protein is CASSKAPSGSLFLNTQYF.

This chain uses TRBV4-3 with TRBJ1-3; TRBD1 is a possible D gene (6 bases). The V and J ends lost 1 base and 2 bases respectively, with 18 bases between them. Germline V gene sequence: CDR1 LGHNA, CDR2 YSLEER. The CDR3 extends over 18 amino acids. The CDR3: CASSQGQPLRGTGNTIYF. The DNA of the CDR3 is TGCGCCAGCAGCCAAGGCCAACCGTTGAGGGGGACTGGAAACACCATATATTTT.

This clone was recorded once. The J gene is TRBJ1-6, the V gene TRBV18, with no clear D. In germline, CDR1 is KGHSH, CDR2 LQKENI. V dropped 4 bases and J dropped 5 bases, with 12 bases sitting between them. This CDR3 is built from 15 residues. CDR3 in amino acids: CASSHLGQDNSPLHF. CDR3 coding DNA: TGTGCCAGCTCACATCTTGGGCAGGATAATTCACCCCTCCACTTT.

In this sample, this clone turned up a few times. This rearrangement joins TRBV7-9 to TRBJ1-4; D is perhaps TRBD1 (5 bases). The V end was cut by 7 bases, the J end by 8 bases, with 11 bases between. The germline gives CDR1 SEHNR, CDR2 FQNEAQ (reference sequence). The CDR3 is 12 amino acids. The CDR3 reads CASNRRDEKLFF. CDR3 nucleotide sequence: TGTGCCAGCAACCGGAGGGACGAAAAACTGTTTTTT.

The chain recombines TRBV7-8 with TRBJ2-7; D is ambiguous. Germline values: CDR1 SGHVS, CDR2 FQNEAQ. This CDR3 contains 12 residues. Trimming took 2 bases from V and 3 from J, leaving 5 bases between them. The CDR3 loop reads CASSLPFYEQYF. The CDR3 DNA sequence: TGTGCCAGCAGCTTACCCTTCTACGAGCAGTACTTC.